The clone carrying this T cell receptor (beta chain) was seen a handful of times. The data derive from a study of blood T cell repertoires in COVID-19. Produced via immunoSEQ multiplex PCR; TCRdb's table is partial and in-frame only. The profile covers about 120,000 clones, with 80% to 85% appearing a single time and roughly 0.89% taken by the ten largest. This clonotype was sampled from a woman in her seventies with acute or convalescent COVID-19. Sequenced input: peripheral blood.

CDR3 nucleotide sequence: TGTGCCAGCAGCGCCGGGACAGGGCGCACCGGGGAGCTGTTTTTT. Translating gives CASSAGTGRTGELFF. The V gene is TRBV9, the J gene TRBJ2-2; 9 nucleotides align to TRBD1. The V gene end was trimmed by 3 bases and the J gene end by 4 bases; junction bases not matched to a gene: 4. The CDR3 extends over 15 amino acids. Germline loops: CDR1 SGDLS, CDR2 YYNGEE.